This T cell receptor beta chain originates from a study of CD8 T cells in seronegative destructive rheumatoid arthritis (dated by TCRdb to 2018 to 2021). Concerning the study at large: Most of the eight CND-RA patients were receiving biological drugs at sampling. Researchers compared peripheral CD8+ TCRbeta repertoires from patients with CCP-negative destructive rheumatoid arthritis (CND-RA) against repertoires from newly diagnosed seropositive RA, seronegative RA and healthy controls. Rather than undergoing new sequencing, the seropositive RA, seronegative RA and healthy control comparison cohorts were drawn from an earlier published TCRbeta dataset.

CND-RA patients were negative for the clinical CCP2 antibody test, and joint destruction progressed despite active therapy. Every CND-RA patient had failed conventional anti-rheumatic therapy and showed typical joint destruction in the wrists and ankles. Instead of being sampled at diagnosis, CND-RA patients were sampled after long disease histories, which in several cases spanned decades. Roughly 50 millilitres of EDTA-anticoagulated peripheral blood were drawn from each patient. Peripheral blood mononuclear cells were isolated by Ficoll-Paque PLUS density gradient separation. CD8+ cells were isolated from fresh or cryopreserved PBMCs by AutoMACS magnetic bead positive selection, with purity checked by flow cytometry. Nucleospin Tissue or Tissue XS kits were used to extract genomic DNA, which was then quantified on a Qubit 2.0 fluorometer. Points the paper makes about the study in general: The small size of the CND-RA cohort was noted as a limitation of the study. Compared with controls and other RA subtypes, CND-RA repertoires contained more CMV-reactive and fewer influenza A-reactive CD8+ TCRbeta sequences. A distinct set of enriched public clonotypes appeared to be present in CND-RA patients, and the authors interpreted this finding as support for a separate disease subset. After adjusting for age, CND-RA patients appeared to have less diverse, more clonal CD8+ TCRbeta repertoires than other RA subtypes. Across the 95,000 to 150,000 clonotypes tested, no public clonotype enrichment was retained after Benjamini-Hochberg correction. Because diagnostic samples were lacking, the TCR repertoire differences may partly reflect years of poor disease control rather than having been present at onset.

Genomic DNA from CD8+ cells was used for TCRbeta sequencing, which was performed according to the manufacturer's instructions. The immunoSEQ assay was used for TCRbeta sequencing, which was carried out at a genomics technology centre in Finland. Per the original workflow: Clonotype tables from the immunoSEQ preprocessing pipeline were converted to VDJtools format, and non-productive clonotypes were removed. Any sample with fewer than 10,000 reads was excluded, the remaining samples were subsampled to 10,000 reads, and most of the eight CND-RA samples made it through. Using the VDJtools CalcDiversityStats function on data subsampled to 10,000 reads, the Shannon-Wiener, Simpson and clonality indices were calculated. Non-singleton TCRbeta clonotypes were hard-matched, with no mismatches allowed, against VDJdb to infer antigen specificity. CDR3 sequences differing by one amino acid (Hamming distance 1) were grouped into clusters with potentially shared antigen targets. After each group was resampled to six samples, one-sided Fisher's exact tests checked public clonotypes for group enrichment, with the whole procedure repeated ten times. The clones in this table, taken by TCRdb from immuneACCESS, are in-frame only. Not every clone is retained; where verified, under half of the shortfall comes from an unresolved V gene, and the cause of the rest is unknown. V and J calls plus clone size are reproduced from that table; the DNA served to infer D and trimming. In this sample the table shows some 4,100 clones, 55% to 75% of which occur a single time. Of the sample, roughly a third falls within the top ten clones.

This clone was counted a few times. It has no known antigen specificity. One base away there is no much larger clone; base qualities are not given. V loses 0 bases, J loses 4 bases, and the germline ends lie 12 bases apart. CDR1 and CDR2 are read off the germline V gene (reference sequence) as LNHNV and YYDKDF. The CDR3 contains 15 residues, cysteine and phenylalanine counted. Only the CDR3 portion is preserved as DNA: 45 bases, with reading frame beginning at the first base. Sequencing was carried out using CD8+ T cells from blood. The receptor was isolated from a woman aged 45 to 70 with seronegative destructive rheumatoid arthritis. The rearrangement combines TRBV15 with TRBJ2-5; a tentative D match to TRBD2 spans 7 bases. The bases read TGTGCCACCAGCAGAGATTGGGGGGGCATAGAGACCCAGTACTTC. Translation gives CATSRDWGGIETQYF.